These 29 T cell receptor beta chains were all obtained from the same sample, sequenced in a study of CD8+ T cells in alopecia areata. After isolation, RNA underwent reverse transcription to generate cDNA as the sequencing template. The assay was immunoSEQ multiplex PCR, and TCRdb's table has in-frame clones only and misses some. This table holds approximately 89,000 clones, about 45% found once. The sample comprised CD4+ T cells sorted from blood. The receptors were sampled from a human donor with alopecia areata.

This rearrangement joins TRBV29-1 to TRBJ2-7, with 10 nucleotides matching TRBD1. CDR3 length: 12 residues. V lost 7 bases and J lost 3; bases outside the gene matches: 3. Germline V gene sequence: CDR1 SQVTM, CDR2 ANQGSEA. CDR3 bases: TGCAGCGGAGGGACAGGGGACTACGAGCAGTACTTC. This translates into CSGGTGDYEQYF.

The chain links TRBV30 to TRBJ2-7; the match to TRBD1 covers 7 bases. Losses at the gene ends were 3 bases for V and 5 bases for J; bases not matched to a gene: 16. Germline V gene sequence: CDR1 GTSNPN, CDR2 SVGIG (reference sequence). The CDR3 is 16 residues long. In DNA, the CDR3 is TGTGCCTGGAGGTCCTATATGACAGGGAGAGTACACGAGCAGTACTTC. Translation: CAWRSYMTGRVHEQYF.

This chain connects TRBV25-1 to TRBJ2-3, with D possibly TRBD1 on 8 matching bases. V dropped 8 bases and J dropped 4 bases, with 22 bases sitting between them. CDR1 MGHDK and CDR2 SYGVNS come from the germline V gene. This CDR3 is built from 16 residues. The CDR3: CASGTGRSGTADTQYF. The CDR3 DNA reads TGTGCCAGCGGGACAGGAAGAAGCGGGACGGCAGATACGCAGTATTTT. The whole variable domain, filled in from reference TRBV25-1 and TRBJ2-3, reads EADIYQTPRYLVIGTGKKITLECSQTMGHDKMYWYQQDPGMELHLIHYSYGVNSTEKGDLSSESTVSRIRTEHFPLTLESARPSHTSQYLCASGTGRSGTADTQYFGPGTRLTVL.

This clone was found a few times. Compared with germline, one end of the junction differs, possibly owing to a read error. The chain couples TRBV6-5 to TRBJ1-6; the D is unclear. Germline V lookup: CDR1 MNHEY, CDR2 SVGAGI. CDR3 size: 14 residues. The CDR3 DNA sequence: TGTGCCAGCAGACAGTTCCCCTACAATTCACCCCTCCACTTT. This codes for CASRQFPYNSPLHF.

This clone was picked up a small number of times. V usage is TRBV29-1 and J usage is TRBJ1-5; 7 bases are shared with TRBD1. CDR3 length: 12 residues. CDR1 and CDR2 (germline): SQVTM, ANQGSEA. V was clipped by 4 bases and J by 7 bases; unmatched bases: 4. CDR3 nucleotides: TGCAGCGTTGGACAACAGGGGCAGCCCCAGCATTTT. It encodes CSVGQQGQPQHF.

This clone occurred a few times. The chain couples TRBV10-2 to TRBJ1-1; 7 nucleotides align to TRBD1. The germline gives CDR1 WSHSY, CDR2 SAAADI. CDR3 size: 13 residues. With V trimmed by 2 bases and J by 6 bases, 3 bases remained unmatched. Here the CDR3 reads CASSEQGGAEAFF. CDR3 DNA sequence: TGCGCCAGCAGTGAGCAGGGGGGGGCTGAAGCTTTCTTT.

This clone was seen once. The genes are TRBV7-8 and TRBJ2-7; TRBD2 aligns across 8 bases. Germline values: CDR1 SGHVS, CDR2 FQNEAQ. The CDR3 has 14 residues. The V segment lost 2 bases and the J segment 7 bases; nucleotides outside the gene matches: 7. CDR3 nucleotide sequence: TGTGCCAGCAGCTTACACGGGAGGGCTGGGGAGCAGTACTTC. The encoded protein is CASSLHGRAGEQYF.

CDR3 DNA sequence: TGTGCCAGCAGTTTAAGGGTGGGTCAGCCCCAGCATTTT. Residues: CASSLRVGQPQHF. V gene TRBV28 combines with J gene TRBJ1-5, with no clear D. The CDR3 is made up of 13 amino acids. Germline CDR1 is MDHEN and CDR2 is SYDVKM. V was clipped by 2 bases and J by 6 bases, with 8 bases between them.

Comment on this clone: The same CDR3 also results from other DNA sequences found in this sample. The J gene is TRBJ2-2, the V gene TRBV7-2; D gene unclear. This CDR3 is built from 12 residues. CDR1 and CDR2 (germline): SGHTA, FQGNSA. Trimming took 1 base from V and 3 from J, leaving 0 bases between them. CDR3: CASSLDTGELFF. The CDR3 DNA reads TGTGCCAGCAGCTTAGACACCGGGGAGCTGTTTTTT.

The chain couples TRBV7-8 to TRBJ2-3; D not resolved. CDR3 length: 14 residues. CDR1 is SGHVS, CDR2 FQNEAQ, per germline. Trimming took off 0 bases at V and 0 bases at J, with 4 bases between the two ends. The CDR3 spells CASSLARSTDTQYF. CDR3 nucleotide sequence: TGTGCCAGCAGCTTAGCGAGGAGCACAGATACGCAGTATTTT. Full variable domain (outside the CDR3, taken from reference TRBV7-8 and TRBJ2-3): GAGVSQSPRYKVAKRGQDVALRCDPISGHVSLFWYQQALGQGPEFLTYFQNEAQLDKSGLPSDRFFAERPEGSVSTLKIQRTQQEDSAVYLCASSLARSTDTQYFGPGTRLTVL.

This chain uses TRBV18 with TRBJ2-4; possibly TRBD1 for D (6 bases). The CDR3 has 14 amino acids. The V gene's germline CDR1 is KGHSH and CDR2 LQKENI. Between the trimmed V and J ends, which lost 2 bases and 7 bases, there was a span of 12 bases. CDR3 sequence: CASSPSGVGNIQYF. The CDR3 DNA reads TGTGCCAGCTCACCATCAGGGGTCGGGAACATTCAGTACTTC.

The chain couples TRBV29-1 to TRBJ2-1; possibly TRBD1 for D (7 bases). Germline V gene sequence: CDR1 SQVTM, CDR2 ANQGSEA. With 6 bases removed from V and 9 bases from J, the gap between germline ends came to 21 bases. The length of the CDR3 is 14 residues. In DNA, the CDR3 is TGCAGCGTCGTCCAGACAGGGAGGTTGTCTGAGCAGTTCTTC. The encoded protein is CSVVQTGRLSEQFF.

DNA for the CDR3: TGCGCCAGCACCACGGGCGACGGCTGGGAGACCCAGTACTTC. It specifies CASTTGDGWETQYF. The chain links TRBV5-1 to TRBJ2-5; the D is unclear. The CDR3 spans 14 residues. Germline V gene lookup returns CDR1 SGHRS and CDR2 YFSETQ. V lost 6 bases, J lost 5 bases, and 17 bases lay in between.

The chain links TRBV4-1 to TRBJ1-1, with no clear D. The V gene lost 6 bases and the J gene lost 0 bases, with 11 bases spanning the gap. CDR3 length: 14 residues. Per germline, CDR1 MGHRA and CDR2 YSYEKL. CDR3 loop: CASRSPGLNTEAFF. CDR3 DNA: TGCGCCAGCAGGAGTCCTGGTTTGAACACTGAAGCTTTCTTT.

The chain is built from TRBV5-1 and TRBJ2-2; 8 positions match TRBD2. This CDR3 has 14 amino acids. Trimming took 4 bases from V and 5 from J; bases not matched to a gene: 4. Germline lookup yields CDR1 SGHRS and CDR2 YFSETQ. CDR3 residues: CASSPIAGTGELFF. DNA of the CDR3: TGCGCCAGCAGCCCTATAGCGGGAACCGGGGAGCTGTTTTTT.

CDR3 loop: CASSVESTEQYF. CDR3 nucleotides: TGTGCCAGCAGCGTAGAGAGTACCGAGCAGTACTTC. The chain joins TRBV9 to TRBJ2-7; D is ambiguous. The CDR3 runs 12 residues. Germline-derived CDR1 and CDR2 are SGDLS and YYNGEE. V lost 0 bases to trimming and J lost 6 bases, with 7 bases between them.

The chain links TRBV20-1 to TRBJ1-2, with D perhaps matching TRBD1 (6 bases). Trimming stripped 7 bases from V and 6 bases from J, with 12 bases between. This CDR3 contains 11 residues. CDR1 is DFQATT and CDR2 is SNEGSKA in the germline V gene (reference sequence). CDR3 DNA sequence: TGCAGTGTCTTTAGGGGGGATGGCTACACCTTC. Its protein is CSVFRGDGYTF.

The chain couples TRBV28 to TRBJ1-1, with unresolved D. Germline lookup yields CDR1 MDHEN and CDR2 SYDVKM. Trimming removed 3 bases from V and 3 bases from J, with 5 bases in between. The CDR3 loop spans 12 amino acids. CDR3 amino acids: CASSLVDTEAFF. CDR3 coding DNA: TGTGCCAGCAGTTTGGTGGACACTGAAGCTTTCTTT.

In DNA form, the CDR3 reads TGCGCCAGCAGCTTAGGGGGCTCCTACAATGAGCAGTTCTTC. The encoded protein is CASSLGGSYNEQFF. The chain combines TRBV5-1 with TRBJ2-1; D perhaps matches TRBD1 (6 bases). This CDR3 comprises 14 residues. CDR1 and CDR2 (germline): SGHRS, YFSETQ. Trimming removed 2 bases from V and 0 bases from J, with 6 bases in between.

This clone was detected only once. V is TRBV30 and J is TRBJ2-6; D ambiguous. Germline V gene lookup returns CDR1 GTSNPN and CDR2 SVGIG (reference sequence). The length of the CDR3 is 15 residues. Trimming removed 0 bases from V and 0 bases from J, with 6 bases in between. CDR3 bases: TGTGCCTGGAGTGTCAGCGTCTCTGGGGCCAACGTCCTGACTTTC. As protein: CAWSVSVSGANVLTF.

The rearrangement links TRBV29-1 to TRBJ2-7; 9 nucleotides agree with TRBD1. Trimming at V came to 4 bases and at J to 0 bases, leaving 4 bases not matched to a gene. This CDR3 spans 14 amino acids. Germline V gives CDR1 SQVTM, CDR2 ANQGSEA. CDR3 coding DNA: TGCAGCGTTGTTCGGGACAGGGTCTCCTACGAGCAGTACTTC. Its translation: CSVVRDRVSYEQYF.

The gene calls are TRBV30 and TRBJ1-2; maybe TRBD1 (5 bases). Deletions cut 1 base from V and 8 bases from J, with 14 bases between. The CDR3 sequence is 13 residues long. Germline V gene data show CDR1 as GTSNPN and CDR2 as SVGIG (reference sequence). DNA of the CDR3: TGTGCCTGGAGTGCTGTACGTAGGGGAGGCTACACCTTC. Protein sequence: CAWSAVRRGGYTF.

This clone was seen only once. The chain uses TRBV15 and TRBJ2-5; 10 bases line up with TRBD1. V lost 1 base to trimming and J lost 4 bases; unmatched junction nucleotides: 0. This CDR3 has 14 amino acids. The germline V gene has CDR1 LNHNV and CDR2 YYDKDF (reference sequence). CDR3 nucleotide sequence: TGTGCCACCAGCAGAGGGGACAGGGGAGAGACCCAGTACTTC. This gives the protein CATSRGDRGETQYF.

V gene TRBV30 combines with J gene TRBJ1-2; D uncertain. V was trimmed by 2 bases and J by 6 bases, leaving 10 bases between them. The CDR3 is made up of 12 amino acids. CDR1 and CDR2 (germline): GTSNPN, SVGIG (reference sequence). The CDR3 coding sequence is TGTGCCTGGAGTCTAGGCGACGATGGCTACACCTTC. As protein: CAWSLGDDGYTF.

This clone was seen a handful of times. J is TRBJ2-5 and V is TRBV29-1; D possibly uses TRBD1 or TRBD2 (5 bases each). CDR1 SQVTM and CDR2 ANQGSEA come from the germline V gene. Between the trimmed V and J ends, which lost 4 bases and 4 bases, there was a span of 10 bases. This CDR3 has 12 amino acids. The CDR3 region is CSVGGVRETQYF. CDR3 sequence (DNA): TGCAGCGTTGGAGGGGTCCGAGAGACCCAGTACTTC.

The V call is TRBV5-1, the J call TRBJ2-1; 11 bases agree with TRBD2. CDR1 and CDR2 (germline): SGHRS, YFSETQ. The ends lost 2 bases at V and 6 bases at J; junction bases unmatched: 4. This CDR3 has 15 residues. Written as DNA, the CDR3 is TGCGCCAGCAGCTTCCTAGCGGGAGGAGGCAATGAGCAGTTCTTC. It specifies CASSFLAGGGNEQFF. The whole variable domain, remainder taken from reference TRBV5-1 and TRBJ2-1, is KAGVTQTPRYLIKTRGQQVTLSCSPISGHRSVSWYQQTPGQGLQFLFEYFSETQRNKGNFPGRFSGRQFSNSRSEMNVSTLELGDSALYLCASSFLAGGGNEQFFGPGTRLTVL.

This clone has more than one count but fewer than ten. The gene calls are TRBV28 and TRBJ1-4; D gene unclear. Trimming left V 3 bases short and J 8 bases short, with 10 bases between. The CDR3 contains 13 residues. Per germline, CDR1 MDHEN and CDR2 SYDVKM. CDR3: CASSFPSEEKLFF. As DNA, the CDR3 is TGTGCCAGCAGTTTCCCAAGTGAGGAAAAACTGTTTTTT.

V usage is TRBV7-2 and J usage is TRBJ1-1; no firm D call. The germline V and J ends were trimmed by 1 base and 0 bases, with 3 bases remaining between them. Germline V gene sequence: CDR1 SGHTA, CDR2 FQGNSA. This CDR3 is 13 amino acids long. The CDR3 loop reads CASSLDLNTEAFF. CDR3 coding DNA: TGTGCCAGCAGCTTAGATCTGAACACTGAAGCTTTCTTT.

This clone was recorded a few times. The V and J genes are TRBV29-1 and TRBJ2-1, with TRBD1 identical over 7 bases. This CDR3 is 11 amino acids long. Germline CDR1 reads SQVTM; CDR2 reads ANQGSEA. Germline trimming cut 6 bases from V and 9 bases from J; bases unmatched to any gene: 5. CDR3 sequence: CSVADRAEQFF. CDR3 bases: TGCAGCGTAGCTGACAGGGCTGAGCAGTTCTTC.